The clone carrying this T cell receptor beta chain appeared a few times. The sample originates from a study of T-cell memory formation after mild COVID-19. TCRdb redid the calling of the 5' RACE reads with MiXCR, one entry per CDR3 protein. The sample lists under 200,000 distinct CDR3 sequences, 13% occurring once. There are 13 residues in the CDR3. V lost 1 base to trimming and J lost 1 base, with 6 bases between them. Germline CDR1 GTSNPN, CDR2 SVGIG (reference sequence). The material sequenced was PBMCs or a T cell subset sorted from them (not recorded which). The clonotype was recovered from a man between 18 and 29 years old who had mild COVID-19 (a few samples of this study predate the infection). Cell type and time point are not known. V and J are TRBV30 and TRBJ2-3; D is possibly TRBD2 (5 bases). The CDR3 loop reads CAWSGGGTDTQYF. For the CDR3, the DNA is TGTGCCTGGAGTGGGGGAGGCACAGATACGCAGTATTTT.